The 21 T cell receptor beta chains given below trace back to one sample, sequenced in a study of chemoradiotherapy in HPV16-positive cancers. The method was immunoSEQ multiplex PCR; TCRdb's version includes in-frame clones alone and lacks a portion of them. The sample yields 30,000 or so clones, approximately 88% seen once. The sequencing here drew on blood, taken from a patient who underwent chemoradiotherapy. The receptors derive from a human donor with HPV-associated anogenital cancer.

The chain carries TRBV19 and TRBJ2-1, with no clear D. The length of the CDR3 is 13 residues. The germline CDR1 and CDR2 sequences are LNHDA and SQIVND (reference sequence). V shed 7 bases and J shed 9 bases, with 16 bases lying between them. CDR3 in amino acids: CASTADHRGEQFF. The CDR3 DNA follows: TGTGCCAGTACCGCGGACCATCGCGGTGAGCAGTTCTTC. Together with reference TRBV19 and TRBJ2-1, the CDR3 gives the full variable domain: DGGITQSPKYLFRKEGQNVTLSCEQNLNHDAMYWYRQDPGQGLRLIYYSQIVNDFQKGDIAEGYSVSREKKESFPLTVTSAQKNPTAFYLCASTADHRGEQFFGPGTRLTVL.

The count of this clone is one. The chain is built from TRBV9 and TRBJ1-2; D might be TRBD1 (6 bases). The V gene lost 0 bases and the J gene lost 1 base, with 13 bases spanning the gap. From germline, CDR1 is SGDLS and CDR2 YYNGEE. CDR3 length: 16 residues. The CDR3 loop is CASSVGRGFLNYGYTF. CDR3 in DNA: TGTGCCAGCAGCGTAGGCAGGGGTTTCCTTAACTATGGCTACACCTTC.

The chain combines TRBV29-1 with TRBJ1-1; D might be TRBD1 (6 bases). The CDR3 is 17 amino acids. Trimming removed 5 bases at V and 1 base at J, with 23 bases between. Looked up from germline, CDR1 is SQVTM and CDR2 is ANQGSEA. The CDR3 bases are TGCAGCGTTCATCCCCTCCAGGGGTTTTCTAGGAACACTGAAGCTTTCTTT. Translation: CSVHPLQGFSRNTEAFF.

The rearrangement joins TRBV29-1 to TRBJ2-1, with 9 bases aligning to TRBD2. The length of the CDR3 is 13 residues. Trimming cost V 7 bases and J 3 bases; bases outside gene matches: 4. Germline-derived CDR1 and CDR2 are SQVTM and ANQGSEA. The CDR3 DNA sequence: TGCAGCGGAGGTAGCGGGGGCTACAATGAGCAGTTCTTC. Amino acids: CSGGSGGYNEQFF.

This chain uses TRBV7-3 with TRBJ2-2, with D unclear. Germline V gene sequence: CDR1 SGHTA, CDR2 FQGTGA. This CDR3 contains 12 residues. V was cut by 2 bases and J by 8 bases, with 6 bases left in between. This chain's CDR3 is CASSLGSGELFF. CDR3 nucleotide sequence: TGTGCCAGCAGCTTAGGGTCTGGGGAGCTGTTTTTT.

This chain uses TRBV11-2 with TRBJ1-1; 9 nucleotides align to TRBD1. Per the germline V gene, CDR1 is SGHAT and CDR2 is FQNNGV. J was trimmed by 7 bases and V by 5 bases; bases with no gene match: 11. The CDR3 covers 15 residues. The CDR3 loop reads CASSPRTGAKDEAFF. Here the CDR3 DNA reads TGTGCCAGCAGCCCCCGGACAGGGGCCAAGGATGAAGCTTTCTTT. Full variable domain (outside the CDR3, taken from reference TRBV11-2 and TRBJ1-1): EAGVAQSPRYKIIEKRQSVAFWCNPISGHATLYWYQQILGQGPKLLIQFQNNGVVDDSQLPKDRFSAERLKGVDSTLKIQPAKLEDSAVYLCASSPRTGAKDEAFFGQGTRLTVV.

This clone was counted a single time. This sequence joins TRBV11-2 and TRBJ2-7, with a tentative D call TRBD2 (6 bases). The V gene's germline CDR1 is SGHAT and CDR2 FQNNGV. The CDR3 is made up of 14 amino acids. The germline V and J ends were trimmed by 3 bases and 3 bases, with 12 bases remaining between them. The CDR3 loop is CASSFGGLGYEQYF. The CDR3 coding sequence is TGTGCCAGCAGCTTCGGAGGGCTTGGCTACGAGCAGTACTTC.

The rearrangement uses TRBV5-1 and TRBJ1-1; D remains ambiguous. Trimming shortened V by 4 bases and J by 5 bases, and 18 bases separated the two germline ends. Germline CDR1 reads SGHRS; CDR2 reads YFSETQ. This CDR3 region has 15 residues. The CDR3, as DNA: TGCGCCAGCAGCCTGACCCAAACCCGGAAGACTGAAGCTTTCTTT. Its protein is CASSLTQTRKTEAFF.

V and J are TRBV7-2 and TRBJ2-3; D remains unclear. The CDR3 contains 14 residues. Germline V lookup: CDR1 SGHTA, CDR2 FQGNSA. V lost 2 bases and J 0 bases, leaving 6 bases between the germline ends. CDR3 in amino acids: CASSLTVSTDTQYF. CDR3 nucleotide sequence: TGTGCCAGCAGCTTAACCGTAAGCACAGATACGCAGTATTTT.

This chain joins TRBV7-6 and TRBJ2-3; perhaps TRBD2 as D (5 bases). CDR1 SGHVS and CDR2 FNYEAQ come from the germline V gene. The ends were cut back, 1 base at V and 2 bases at J, with 22 bases in the middle. The CDR3 sequence is 19 residues long. The DNA for the CDR3 is TGTGCCAGCAGCTTAGTGCAGGAGGTAGGTCAGTGGCACACAGATACGCAGTATTTT. It translates to CASSLVQEVGQWHTDTQYF.

V gene TRBV7-9 combines with J gene TRBJ2-3; 13 positions match TRBD2. After removal of 5 bases from V and 3 bases from J, the junction contained 5 bases not matched to a gene. CDR1 is SEHNR, CDR2 FQNEAQ, per germline (reference sequence). The CDR3 runs 16 residues. CDR3 nucleotide sequence: TGTGCCAGCAGCCCCGAGACTAGCGGGAGGACAGATACGCAGTATTTT. It encodes CASSPETSGRTDTQYF.

This rearrangement joins TRBV5-1 to TRBJ1-1, with D possibly TRBD1 on 5 matching bases. The CDR3 loop spans 15 amino acids. CDR1 and CDR2 from the germline V gene are SGHRS and YFSETQ. V gave up 0 bases and J gave up 0 bases, with 9 bases separating them. The CDR3 DNA is TGCGCCAGCAGCTTGGAAAGGGACCTGAACACTGAAGCTTTCTTT. As protein: CASSLERDLNTEAFF.

The chain couples TRBV5-1 to TRBJ1-2; weak D call: TRBD1 (5 bases). V lost 5 bases, J lost 3 bases, and 14 bases lay in between. The CDR3 extends over 14 amino acids. CDR1 and CDR2 (germline): SGHRS, YFSETQ. For the CDR3, the DNA is TGCGCCAGCAGAGGGCAGGGAGGCTACTATGGCTACACCTTC. Protein sequence: CASRGQGGYYGYTF.

V is TRBV23-1 and J is TRBJ1-4, with unresolved D. TRBV23-1 is identified as an open reading frame with a role that is uncertain. V was pared by 2 bases and J by 0 bases, with 4 bases between. This CDR3 is built from 14 residues. This CDR3 is CASSQSATNEKLFF. DNA of the CDR3: TGCGCCAGCAGTCAAAGTGCAACTAATGAAAAACTGTTTTTT.

The chain carries TRBV5-6 and TRBJ2-7, with D maybe TRBD1 (6 bases). CDR1 and CDR2 (germline): SGHDT, YYEEEE. The CDR3 runs to 12 residues. Trimming took off 6 bases at V and 2 bases at J, with 9 bases between the two ends. The CDR3 bases are TGTGCCAGCAAAGGGGGTACCTACGAGCAGTACTTC. Translated: CASKGGTYEQYF.

CDR3 DNA sequence: TGTGCCTGGAGTCCCGCAGGGAACAGCAATCAGCCCCAGCATTTT. Translation: CAWSPAGNSNQPQHF. The rearrangement uses TRBV30 and TRBJ1-5, with a tentative D call TRBD1 (5 bases). The V and J ends lost 2 bases and 1 base respectively, with 12 bases between them. Per germline, CDR1 GTSNPN and CDR2 SVGIG (reference sequence). This CDR3 comprises 15 residues.

This clone appeared a few times. V usage is TRBV5-8 and J usage is TRBJ1-1; 8 positions agree with TRBD1. The J segment lost 2 bases and the V segment lost 2 bases, leaving 5 bases of the junction unmatched. The CDR3 loop spans 15 amino acids. Germline V gives CDR1 SGHTS, CDR2 YDEGEE. CDR3 sequence reads: CASSFSDRANTEAFF. CDR3 DNA sequence: TGTGCCAGCAGCTTCTCGGACAGGGCAAACACTGAAGCTTTCTTT.

V usage is TRBV5-1 and J usage is TRBJ2-5; TRBD1 is a possible D gene (6 bases). The CDR3 is made up of 15 amino acids. The V end lost 3 bases, the J end lost 5 bases, and 17 bases lay between the germline ends. CDR1 and CDR2 (germline): SGHRS, YFSETQ. CDR3 in amino acids: CASSSEQGGEETQYF. The CDR3 region has the DNA TGCGCCAGCAGCTCAGAACAGGGTGGGGAGGAGACCCAGTACTTC.

This rearrangement joins TRBV19 to TRBJ2-7, with 9 bases fitting TRBD1. With V trimmed by 9 bases and J by 5 bases, 11 bases remained unmatched. The CDR3 consists of 14 residues. Germline V gene data show CDR1 as LNHDA and CDR2 as SQIVND (reference sequence). The CDR3 region is CASQPRDRVNEQYF. The DNA for the CDR3 is TGTGCCAGCCAGCCCCGGGACAGGGTGAACGAGCAGTACTTC.

This chain links TRBV6-1 with TRBJ2-7, with D maybe TRBD2 (7 bases). The germline V gene encodes CDR1 MNHNS and CDR2 SASEGT. Trimming left V 2 bases short and J 1 base short, with 15 bases between. This CDR3 contains 16 residues. Here the CDR3 DNA reads TGTGCCAGCAGTGAAATGGGGAAGGGGGGGTCCTACGAGCAGTACTTC. Encoded protein: CASSEMGKGGSYEQYF.

The chain uses TRBV11-2 and TRBJ2-1, with 8 bases that match TRBD2. The CDR3 runs 14 residues. The ends lost 3 bases at V and 7 bases at J; junction bases unmatched: 5. Germline CDR1 reads SGHAT; CDR2 reads FQNNGV. CDR3 residues: CASSFAGGSNEQFF. The CDR3, as DNA: TGTGCCAGCAGCTTCGCGGGAGGTTCAAATGAGCAGTTCTTC.